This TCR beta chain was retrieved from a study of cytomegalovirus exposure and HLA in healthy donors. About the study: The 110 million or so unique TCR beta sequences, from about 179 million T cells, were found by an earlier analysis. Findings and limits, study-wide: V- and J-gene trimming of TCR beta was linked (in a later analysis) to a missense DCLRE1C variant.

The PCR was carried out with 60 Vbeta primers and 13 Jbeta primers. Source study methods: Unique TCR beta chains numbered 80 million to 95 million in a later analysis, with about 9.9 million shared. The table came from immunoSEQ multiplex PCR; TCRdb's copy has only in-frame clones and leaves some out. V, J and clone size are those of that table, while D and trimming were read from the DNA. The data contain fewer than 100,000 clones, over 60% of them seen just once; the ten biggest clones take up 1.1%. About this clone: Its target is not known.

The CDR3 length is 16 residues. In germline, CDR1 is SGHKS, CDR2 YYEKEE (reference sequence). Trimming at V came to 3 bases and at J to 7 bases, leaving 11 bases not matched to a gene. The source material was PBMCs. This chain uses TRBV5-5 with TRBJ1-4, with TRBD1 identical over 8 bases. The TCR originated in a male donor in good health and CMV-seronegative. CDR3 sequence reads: CASSSRPGTGSEKLFF. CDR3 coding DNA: TGTGCCAGCAGCTCCCGGCCCGGGACAGGATCTGAAAAACTGTTTTTT. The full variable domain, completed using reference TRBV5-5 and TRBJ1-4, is DAGVTQSPTHLIKTRGQQVTLRCSPISGHKSVSWYQQVLGQGPQFIFQYYEKEERGRGNFPDRFSARQFPNYSSELNVNALLLGDSALYLCASSSRPGTGSEKLFFGSGTQLSVL.